The clone carrying this TCR beta chain occurred a few times. Its target is unknown. TCRdb redid the calling of the 5' RACE reads with MiXCR, one entry per CDR3 protein. Of approximately 490,000 distinct CDR3 sequences in the sample, roughly 20% were seen once. This entry comes from a study of T-cell memory formation after mild COVID-19. Study observations and caveats: Those CD4+ clones that contracted were mainly in CM and EM (CD8+ ones in EMRA). Pre-infection memory harbored some responding clones, suggesting cross-reactive memory joined. The SARS-CoV-2 specificity of second-wave clones reaching peak at day 37 remained unverified.

The CDR3 is 13 residues long. Germline CDR1 is SGHDN and CDR2 is FVKESK. The germline V and J ends were trimmed by 5 bases and 11 bases, with 16 bases remaining between them. The genes are TRBV14 and TRBJ1-5; perhaps TRBD1 as D (5 bases). The sequenced material came from PBMCs or a T cell subset sorted from them (not recorded which). This TCR was recovered from an adult woman who had mild COVID-19 (a few samples of this study predate the infection). Cell type and time point are not known. CDR3 bases: TGTGCCAGCAGCGTGACGGGGCAGGCGACCCAGCATTTT. This translates into CASSVTGQATQHF.